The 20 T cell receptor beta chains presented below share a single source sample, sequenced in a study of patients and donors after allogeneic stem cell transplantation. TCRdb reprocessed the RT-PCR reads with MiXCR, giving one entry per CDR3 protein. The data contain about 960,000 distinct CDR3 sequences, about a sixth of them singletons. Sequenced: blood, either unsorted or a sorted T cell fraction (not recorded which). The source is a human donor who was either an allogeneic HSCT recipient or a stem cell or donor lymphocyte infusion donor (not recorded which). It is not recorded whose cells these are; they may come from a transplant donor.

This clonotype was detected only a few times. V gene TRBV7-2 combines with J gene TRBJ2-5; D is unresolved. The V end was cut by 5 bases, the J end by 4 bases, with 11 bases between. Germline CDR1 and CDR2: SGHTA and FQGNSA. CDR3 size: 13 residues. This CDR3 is CASSERHRETQYF. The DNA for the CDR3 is TGTGCCAGCAGCGAGCGACACCGAGAGACCCAGTACTTC.

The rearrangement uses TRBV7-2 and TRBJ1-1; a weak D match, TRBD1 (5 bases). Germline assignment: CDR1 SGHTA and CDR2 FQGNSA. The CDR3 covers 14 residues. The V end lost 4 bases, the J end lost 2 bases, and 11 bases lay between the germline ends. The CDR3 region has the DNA TGTGCCAGCAGCTACTTTGACAGAAACACTGAAGCTTTCTTT. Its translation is CASSYFDRNTEAFF.

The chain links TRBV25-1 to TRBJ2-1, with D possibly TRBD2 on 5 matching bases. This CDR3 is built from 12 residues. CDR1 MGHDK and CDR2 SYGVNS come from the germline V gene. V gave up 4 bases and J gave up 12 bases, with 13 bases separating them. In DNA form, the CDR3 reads TGTGCCAGCAGTGGCGGGCCGGCCCGGCAGTTCTTC. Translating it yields CASSGGPARQFF. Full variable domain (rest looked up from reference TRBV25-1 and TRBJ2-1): EADIYQTPRYLVIGTGKKITLECSQTMGHDKMYWYQQDPGMELHLIHYSYGVNSTEKGDLSSESTVSRIRTEHFPLTLESARPSHTSQYLCASSGGPARQFFGPGTRLTVL.

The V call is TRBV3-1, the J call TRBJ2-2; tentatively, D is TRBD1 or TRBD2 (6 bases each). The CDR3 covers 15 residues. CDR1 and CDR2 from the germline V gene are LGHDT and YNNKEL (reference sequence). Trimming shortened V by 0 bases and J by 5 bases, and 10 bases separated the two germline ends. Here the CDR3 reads CASSQDRRGTGELFF. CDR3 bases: TGTGCCAGCAGCCAAGATAGGAGGGGGACCGGGGAGCTGTTTTTT.

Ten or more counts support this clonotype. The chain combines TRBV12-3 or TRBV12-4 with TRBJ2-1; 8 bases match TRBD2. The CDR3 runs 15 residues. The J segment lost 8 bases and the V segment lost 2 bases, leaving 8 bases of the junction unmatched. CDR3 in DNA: TGTGCCAGCAGTTTATCGGGGGGGCCAGCGTATGAGCAGTTCTTC. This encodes CASSLSGGPAYEQFF.

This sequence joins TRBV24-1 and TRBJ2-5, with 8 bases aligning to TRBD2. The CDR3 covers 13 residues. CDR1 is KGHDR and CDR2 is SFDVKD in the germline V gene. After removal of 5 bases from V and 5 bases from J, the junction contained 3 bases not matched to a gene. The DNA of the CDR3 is TGTGCCACCAGTGGAGGCGGGAGGGAGACCCAGTACTTC. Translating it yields CATSGGGRETQYF.

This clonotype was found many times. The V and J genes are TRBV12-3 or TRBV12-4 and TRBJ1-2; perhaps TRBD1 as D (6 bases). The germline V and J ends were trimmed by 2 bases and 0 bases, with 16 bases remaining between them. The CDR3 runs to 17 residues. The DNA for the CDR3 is TGTGCCAGCAGTTTAATTTCGGGGGGCGGTCCTAACTATGGCTACACCTTC. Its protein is CASSLISGGGPNYGYTF.

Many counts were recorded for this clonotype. CDR3 region: CSAFRDQNTDTQYF. The CDR3 DNA is TGCAGCGCCTTCCGGGACCAAAACACAGATACGCAGTATTTT. The chain uses TRBV29-1 and TRBJ2-3; D assignment may be TRBD1 or TRBD2 (5 bases each). The CDR3 extends over 14 amino acids. With 7 bases removed from V and 2 bases from J, the gap between germline ends came to 16 bases. Germline V CDR1 and CDR2: SQVTM, ANQGSEA.

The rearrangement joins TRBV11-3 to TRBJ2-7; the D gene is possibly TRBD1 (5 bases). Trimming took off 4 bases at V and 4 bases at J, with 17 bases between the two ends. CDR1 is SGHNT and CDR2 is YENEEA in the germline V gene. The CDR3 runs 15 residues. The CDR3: CASSSTQEGVYEQYF. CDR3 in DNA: TGTGCCAGCAGCTCAACACAGGAAGGGGTTTACGAGCAGTACTTC.

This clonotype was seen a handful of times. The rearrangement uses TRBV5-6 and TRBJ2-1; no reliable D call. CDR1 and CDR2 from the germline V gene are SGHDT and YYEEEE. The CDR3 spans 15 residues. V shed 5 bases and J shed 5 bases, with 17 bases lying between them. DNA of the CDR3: TGTGCCAGCAGTTTGAACCTTGCCCCTAACAATGAGCAGTTCTTC. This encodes CASSLNLAPNNEQFF.

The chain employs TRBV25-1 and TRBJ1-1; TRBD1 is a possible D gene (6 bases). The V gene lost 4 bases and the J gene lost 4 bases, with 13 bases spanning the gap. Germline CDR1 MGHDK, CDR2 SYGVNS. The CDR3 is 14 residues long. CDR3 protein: CASSGFVGGTEAFF. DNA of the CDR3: TGTGCCAGCAGTGGGTTTGTAGGGGGCACTGAAGCTTTCTTT.

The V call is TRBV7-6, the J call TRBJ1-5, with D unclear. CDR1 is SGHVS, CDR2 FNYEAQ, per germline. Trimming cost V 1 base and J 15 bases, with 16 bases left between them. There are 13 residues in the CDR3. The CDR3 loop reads CASSLEAGGSLHF. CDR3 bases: TGTGCCAGCAGCTTAGAGGCAGGCGGTTCGTTGCATTTT.

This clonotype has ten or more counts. The DNA for the CDR3 is TGTGCCAGCAGTTTAGCTGGGGGACAGGGGAGCCACGAGCAGTACTTC. As protein: CASSLAGGQGSHEQYF. V and J are TRBV12-3 or TRBV12-4 and TRBJ2-7; 10 bases line up with TRBD1. J gave up 5 bases and V 0 bases, and 7 bases lay outside the gene matches. This CDR3 region has 16 residues.

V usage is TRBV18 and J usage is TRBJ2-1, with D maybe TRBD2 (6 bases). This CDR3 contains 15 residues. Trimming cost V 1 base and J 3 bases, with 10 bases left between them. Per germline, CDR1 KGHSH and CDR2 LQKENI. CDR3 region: CASSPLGGNYNEQFF. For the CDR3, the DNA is TGTGCCAGCTCACCACTGGGAGGCAACTACAATGAGCAGTTCTTC.

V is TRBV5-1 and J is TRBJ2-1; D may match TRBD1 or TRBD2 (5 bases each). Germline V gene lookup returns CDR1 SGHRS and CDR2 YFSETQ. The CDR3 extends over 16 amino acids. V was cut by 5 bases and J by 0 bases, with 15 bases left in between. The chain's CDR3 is CASRLAGTSSYNEQFF. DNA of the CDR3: TGCGCCAGCAGGTTAGCCGGGACGAGCTCCTACAATGAGCAGTTCTTC.

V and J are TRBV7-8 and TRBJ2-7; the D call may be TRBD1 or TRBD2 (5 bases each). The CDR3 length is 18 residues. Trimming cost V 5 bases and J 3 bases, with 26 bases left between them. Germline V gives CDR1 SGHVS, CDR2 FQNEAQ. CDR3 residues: CASSRRIGRGPSYYEQYF. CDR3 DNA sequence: TGTGCCAGCAGCCGGCGGATAGGTCGGGGACCTTCTTACTACGAGCAGTACTTC.

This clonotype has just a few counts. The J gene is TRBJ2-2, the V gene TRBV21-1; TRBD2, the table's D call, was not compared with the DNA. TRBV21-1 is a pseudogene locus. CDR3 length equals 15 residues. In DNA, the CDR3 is TGTGCCAGCAAAATAGCGGGAGGATACACCGGGGAGCTGTTTTTT. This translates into CASKIAGGYTGELFF.

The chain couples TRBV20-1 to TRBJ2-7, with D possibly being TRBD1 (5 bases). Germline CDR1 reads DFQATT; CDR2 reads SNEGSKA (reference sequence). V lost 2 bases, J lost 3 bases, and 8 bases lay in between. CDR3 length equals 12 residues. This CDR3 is CSARQGDYEQYF. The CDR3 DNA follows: TGCAGTGCTAGACAAGGGGACTACGAGCAGTACTTC.

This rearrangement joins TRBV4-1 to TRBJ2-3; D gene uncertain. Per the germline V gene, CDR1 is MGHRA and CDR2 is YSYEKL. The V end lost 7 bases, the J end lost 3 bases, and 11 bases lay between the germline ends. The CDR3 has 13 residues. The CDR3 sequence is CASKGRPTDTQYF. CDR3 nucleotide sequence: TGCGCCAGCAAAGGTAGACCTACAGATACGCAGTATTTT.

Written as DNA, the CDR3 is TGTGCCTGGAGTGTACGGCTCCTCAATGAGCAGTTCTTC. As protein: CAWSVRLLNEQFF. V gene TRBV30 combines with J gene TRBJ2-1; D remains unclear. Germline V CDR1 and CDR2: GTSNPN, SVGIG (reference sequence). The CDR3 runs to 13 residues. V was clipped by 0 bases and J by 6 bases, with 9 bases between them.